This T cell receptor (beta chain) was identified during a study of response to subunit inactivated influenza vaccine. One entry per CDR3 protein, called by TCRdb with MiXCR from the RT-PCR reads. The sample lists roughly 500,000 distinct CDR3 sequences, about 25% seen once, with under 2.5% in the top ten. This CDR3 is built from 12 residues. Germline values: CDR1 DFQATT, CDR2 SNEGSKA (reference sequence). This chain uses TRBV20-1 with TRBJ1-1; TRBD1 matches at 8 bases. Specimen: CD4+ T cells sorted from PBMCs, collected 4 to 6 days after vaccination. This clonotype was sampled from a man aged 45-65 years who received an inactivated influenza vaccine. CDR3 DNA: TGCAGGGGGGACAGGATGAACACTGAAGCTTTCTTT. This gives the protein CRGDRMNTEAFF.